The rows below give T cell receptor beta chains drawn from one sample of a study of human T cells and chemical hapten exposure. One entry per CDR3 protein, called by TCRdb with MiXCR from the RACE reads. The sample consists of some 380,000 distinct CDR3 sequences, roughly 5% of them appearing once. This material consisted of whole blood, taken in connection with sensitization to the hapten diphenylcyclopropenone (DPC). These receptors were collected from a woman aged 45-65 years with alopecia areata. Some clones in this sample may be carry-over from other donors' samples. The CDR3 runs from the conserved cysteine through the conserved F or W. D genes are given only for firm matches. Some rows have no size entry. The others give once, few or many, or a class for an expanded clone.

D	size	V	J	DNA	CDR3
TRBD1	few	TRBV28	TRBJ2-6	TGTGCCAGCTTTTCCGGACAGGGGGCGCGAGGGGCCAACGTCCTGACTTTC	CASFSGQGARGANVLTF
.	many	TRBV12-3/TRBV12-4	TRBJ1-3	TGTGCCAGCAGCCCCGGGGGGAGGTCTGGAAACACCATATATTTT	CASSPGGRSGNTIYF
TRBD1	few	TRBV9	TRBJ1-4	TGTGCCAGCAGCGGTTCCGACAGGGCAGATGAAAAACTGTTTTTT	CASSGSDRADEKLFF
TRBD2	many	TRBV30	TRBJ2-3	TGTGCCTGGAGTGTAGCCGGGAGGCGCACAGATACGCAGTATTTT	CAWSVAGRRTDTQYF
.	.	TRBV11-2	TRBJ2-3	TGTGCCAGCAGCTTAGATAAAGGTCTCAGACACCGGAGGGATACGCAGTATTTT	CASSLDKGLRHRRDTQYF
TRBD1	few	TRBV15	TRBJ2-1	TGTGCCACCAGCTCAGGGGGCCTTTACAATGAGCAGTTCTTC	CATSSGGLYNEQFF
.	few	TRBV12-3/TRBV12-4	TRBJ2-5	TGTGCCAGCAGTTTGAACGAGGGGCCGGTGTCTGGGGTCGAGACCCAGTACTTC	CASSLNEGPVSGVETQYF
.	.	TRBV28	TRBJ2-7	TGTGCCAGCAGTTCTTATGGGGAGCAGTACTTC	CASSSYGEQYF
TRBD2	many	TRBV5-4	TRBJ2-3	TGTGCCAGCAGCTTGGCTCCGGCGGGGGGACCCCTGGGGGATACGCAGTATTTT	CASSLAPAGGPLGDTQYF
TRBD2	few	TRBV27	TRBJ2-7	TGTGCCAGCAGTCCTCACTTGCGGGAGGGCCGGCACGAGCAGTACTTC	CASSPHLREGRHEQYF
.	few	TRBV24-1	TRBJ2-5	TGTGCCACCAGTGATTTTCAGCGGGCGCTCCAAGAGACCCAGTACTTC	CATSDFQRALQETQYF
.	many	TRBV29-1	TRBJ1-4	TGCAGCGTTGGGGGGGCTGGTGATGAAAAACTGTTTTTT	CSVGGAGDEKLFF
.	many	TRBV27	TRBJ2-7	TGTGCCAGCAGTTTATCGACGCAGAGCTACGAGCAGTACTTC	CASSLSTQSYEQYF
.	.	TRBV28	TRBJ2-7	TGTGCCAGCAGTTTACTAGGGGCGGCCGAGCAGTACTTC	CASSLLGAAEQYF
TRBD2	.	TRBV20-1	TRBJ2-1	TGCAGTGCTGCCGGACTAGCGGGAGTAAGCAATGAGCAGTTCTTC	CSAAGLAGVSNEQFF
TRBD1	few	TRBV4-3	TRBJ2-7	TGCGCCAGCAGCCTACAGACAGGGAGCGAGCAGTACTTC	CASSLQTGSEQYF
.	many	TRBV18	TRBJ1-5	TGTGCCAGCTCAAGGGCCGGCAATCAGCCCCAGCATTTT	CASSRAGNQPQHF
.	many	TRBV5-4	TRBJ2-2	TGTGCCAGCAGCTTCGGGCCCCCGACCGGTTTTTTT	CASSFGPPTGFF
.	.	TRBV13	TRBJ2-1	TGTGCCAGCACCCCCCTTCTATTTGGGGATGAGCAGTTCTTC	CASTPLLFGDEQFF
TRBD2	.	TRBV3-1	TRBJ2-3	TGTGCCAGCAGCCTCAGCGGGAGCCGAAGCACAGATACGCAGTATTTT	CASSLSGSRSTDTQYF
TRBD1	many	TRBV5-1	TRBJ2-7	TGCGCCAGCAGCTCGGACAGGGGTCGGCAGTACTTC	CASSSDRGRQYF
TRBD1	few	TRBV4-1	TRBJ2-2	TGCGCCAGCAGCCTTAGACAGGGGGTTATCACCGGGGAGCTGTTTTTT	CASSLRQGVITGELFF
.	many	TRBV4-3	TRBJ2-1	TGCGCCAGCAGCCAAGATCTTCGGGGGGCTAGGTTTGAGCAGTTCTTC	CASSQDLRGARFEQFF
TRBD1	many	TRBV20-1	TRBJ1-2	TGCAGTGCTAGAGACACCGAGCCGGACAGGGGAATTTATGGCTACACCTTC	CSARDTEPDRGIYGYTF
.	many	TRBV28	TRBJ2-7	TGTGCCAGCAGTTTCCTCCGGGGCGAGCAGTACTTC	CASSFLRGEQYF
.	.	TRBV18	TRBJ1-1	TGTGCCAGCTCACCACCGGGCAGTAGGAACACTGAAGCTTTCTTT	CASSPPGSRNTEAFF
.	many	TRBV7-6	TRBJ2-1	TGTGCCAGCAGCTTAGGGGGAGCCAAGTTCTTC	CASSLGGAKFF
TRBD2	many	TRBV6-1	TRBJ2-1	TGTGCCAGCATGACTAGCGGGGGGACCACCCACAATGAGCAGTTCTTC	CASMTSGGTTHNEQFF
.	.	TRBV6-6	TRBJ1-6	TGTGCCAGCAGTTACCCACCGGAGGGTCGCGAAGCACCCCTCCACTTT	CASSYPPEGREAPLHF
.	once	TRBV5-5	TRBJ2-6	TGTGCCAGCAGCTTGGTACCGGGGGAGGTCAACGTCCTGACTTTC	CASSLVPGEVNVLTF